A single sample gave rise to the 15 T cell receptor beta chains below, sequenced in a study of T cells after yellow fever vaccination (dated by TCRdb to about 2019). The library was made by 5' RACE. The sequencing machine was an Illumina HiSeq 2500. The public reads were reanalyzed by TCRdb: fastp trimming at Q25, MiXCR alignment, in-frame beta chains only. Rows with one shared CDR3 protein collapse into an entry with the most common genes and DNA. The sample includes under 550,000 distinct CDR3 sequences, with 21% observed a single time. Of the sample, about 16% is held by the ten largest clones. The label giving this sample's treatment or condition can be read as: live attenuated yellow fever vaccine strain. Specimen: PBMCs, collected around 3 weeks after the first yellow fever vaccination. The source of these receptors is a man in his late teens or twenties who received the YFV17D yellow fever vaccine.

The sample holds many counts of this clonotype. The chain combines TRBV9 with TRBJ2-7; D gene unclear. The V end lost 3 bases, the J end lost 5 bases, and 15 bases lay between the germline ends. Germline CDR1 is SGDLS and CDR2 is YYNGEE. The CDR3 contains 14 residues. The CDR3 protein is CASSASDPGNEQYF. DNA for the CDR3: TGTGCCAGCAGCGCCTCCGACCCTGGGAACGAGCAGTACTTC.

In its sample, this clonotype was seen a few times. The rearrangement uses TRBV2 and TRBJ1-5; D unclear. V lost 4 bases and J 0 bases, leaving 13 bases between the germline ends. Germline-derived CDR1 and CDR2 are SNHLY and FYNNEI. This CDR3 region has 16 residues. CDR3 sequence reads: CASSVSPEYSNQPQHF. DNA of the CDR3: TGTGCCAGCAGTGTTTCGCCGGAGTATAGCAATCAGCCCCAGCATTTT.

The chain combines TRBV5-1 with TRBJ1-1; D possibly corresponds to TRBD1 (6 bases). There are 14 residues in the CDR3. Germline-derived CDR1 and CDR2 are SGHRS and YFSETQ. The V and J ends lost 3 bases and 6 bases respectively, with 15 bases between them. This CDR3 reads CASSSQQGIAEAFF. The DNA of the CDR3 is TGCGCCAGCAGCTCCCAACAGGGTATCGCTGAAGCTTTCTTT.

The rearrangement links TRBV5-8 to TRBJ1-5; the D is unclear. Germline loops: CDR1 SGHTS, CDR2 YDEGEE. V was pared by 1 base and J by 4 bases, with 9 bases between. The CDR3 spans 14 residues. DNA for the CDR3: TGTGCCAGCAGCTTGTGGCTTCTTAATCAGCCCCAGCATTTT. Amino acids: CASSLWLLNQPQHF.

This chain uses TRBV12-3 or TRBV12-4 with TRBJ2-7; D may be TRBD1 (5 bases). This CDR3 has 14 residues. Trimming shortened V by 3 bases and J by 0 bases, and 9 bases separated the two germline ends. The CDR3 DNA reads as TGTGCCAGCAGTTTCAGTACAGGCTCCTACGAGCAGTACTTC. Amino acid sequence: CASSFSTGSYEQYF.

This clonotype appeared many times. The rearrangement uses TRBV10-2 and TRBJ2-1, with 7 bases matching TRBD1. The CDR3 loop spans 13 amino acids. After removal of 8 bases from V and 8 bases from J, the junction contained 9 bases not matched to a gene. The germline CDR1 and CDR2 sequences are WSHSY and SAAADI. In DNA, the CDR3 is TGCGCCAGCGCCGACAGGGACGATGATGAGCAGTTCTTC. Its translation is CASADRDDDEQFF.

The chain is built from TRBV10-3 and TRBJ2-3, with 9 nucleotides matching TRBD2. The V segment lost 5 bases and the J segment 2 bases; nucleotides outside the gene matches: 11. The germline CDR1 and CDR2 sequences are ENHRY and SYGVKD. This CDR3 region has 17 residues. This chain's CDR3 is CAISHSTTSGSTDTQYF. DNA for the CDR3: TGTGCCATCAGTCACTCCACGACTAGCGGCTCCACAGATACGCAGTATTTT.

V and J are TRBV9 and TRBJ2-3; the match to TRBD2 covers 14 bases. Germline V CDR1 and CDR2: SGDLS, YYNGEE. The CDR3 has 16 residues. V gave up 4 bases and J gave up 6 bases; unmatched junction bases: 7. CDR3: CASSKGLAGVLDTQYF. CDR3 nucleotides: TGTGCCAGCAGCAAGGGACTAGCGGGGGTCTTGGATACGCAGTATTTT.

This clonotype was seen only a few times. The chain combines TRBV24-1 with TRBJ2-1; the D is unclear. Germline CDR1 is KGHDR and CDR2 is SFDVKD. CDR3 size: 12 residues. Trimming took off 2 bases at V and 6 bases at J, with 4 bases between the two ends. CDR3 coding DNA: TGTGCCACCAGTGATTGGGCCAATGAGCAGTTCTTC. Its protein product is CATSDWANEQFF.

The chain carries TRBV7-3 and TRBJ2-3; 10 bases align to TRBD2. V shed 2 bases, J shed 0 bases, and the junction held 5 bases outside the gene matches. Germline V gives CDR1 SGHTA, CDR2 FQGTGA. The CDR3 contains 17 residues. CDR3 region: CASSLFASGGSTDTQYF. The CDR3, as DNA: TGTGCCAGCAGCTTATTCGCTAGCGGGGGAAGCACAGATACGCAGTATTTT.

The CDR3 is CAISESRGAQFF. Written as DNA, the CDR3 is TGTGCCATCAGTGAGTCAAGAGGGGCCCAGTTCTTC. This chain links TRBV10-3 with TRBJ2-1; TRBD1 or TRBD2 may be the D gene (5 bases each). The CDR3 is 12 amino acids. Germline-derived CDR1 and CDR2 are ENHRY and SYGVKD. Trimming took 0 bases from V and 13 from J, leaving 10 bases between them.

With regard to this clonotype: One end of the junction does not line up with germline, which may come from a read error. This rearrangement joins TRBV7-3 to TRBJ2-5, with no clear D. The V gene's germline CDR1 is SGHTA and CDR2 FQGTGA. The CDR3 extends over 13 amino acids. In DNA, the CDR3 is TGTGTCAGCAGCCCCGCGCCCCAAGAGACCCAGTACTTC. It is translated as CVSSPAPQETQYF.

This chain's CDR3 is CASSVDRGGLGETQYF. CDR3 sequence (DNA): TGTGCCAGCAGCGTAGATAGGGGGGGCCTCGGGGAGACCCAGTACTTC. The chain joins TRBV9 to TRBJ2-5, with D tentatively TRBD2 (7 bases). The CDR3 spans 16 residues. V shed 0 bases and J shed 5 bases, with 17 bases lying between them. Germline V gives CDR1 SGDLS, CDR2 YYNGEE.

This chain links TRBV6-1 with TRBJ1-5, with no clear D. The CDR3 contains 14 residues. CDR1 MNHNS and CDR2 SASEGT come from the germline V gene. V gave up 7 bases and J gave up 0 bases, with 10 bases separating them. CDR3 sequence (DNA): TGTGCCAGCACTCTTGGGTATAGCAATCAGCCCCAGCATTTT. Protein: CASTLGYSNQPQHF.

This CDR3 reads CASSPLLGQSTDTQYF. CDR3 in DNA: TGTGCCAGCAGCCCCTTATTGGGGCAAAGCACAGATACGCAGTATTTT. V and J are TRBV7-9 and TRBJ2-3, with D perhaps TRBD1 (5 bases). The V end lost 5 bases, the J end lost 0 bases, and 15 bases lay between the germline ends. This CDR3 is built from 16 residues. Germline V gives CDR1 SEHNR, CDR2 FQNEAQ (reference sequence).